These 16 T cell receptor beta chains were sequenced from one sample in a study of cytomegalovirus exposure and HLA in healthy donors (dated by TCRdb to the late 2010s). The library was generated by the immunoSEQ multiplex PCR assay. For the multiplex PCR, a mixture combining 60 forward primers for TCR Vbeta segments and 13 reverse primers for TCR Jbeta segments was used. The table comes from immuneACCESS by way of TCRdb, which keeps in-frame sequences with V and J called. Part of the clones is missing from these tables; in studies checked, under half for an unresolved V gene and the rest for unknown reasons. The table for this sample lists 55,000 to 75,000 clones. In total, the top ten clones hold almost 4% of the sample. Sequenced input: PBMCs. The receptors derive from a male donor in good health and CMV-seronegative.

The rearrangement links TRBV21-1 to TRBJ2-7; TRBD1 is taken as the D call from the table, unchecked against the DNA. TRBV21-1 is a recognized pseudogene. This CDR3 spans 14 amino acids. The CDR3 sequence: CASSPRQGELRQYF. The DNA for the CDR3 is TGTGCCAGCAGCCCAAGACAGGGGGAATTAAGGCAGTACTTC.

V usage is TRBV19 and J usage is TRBJ1-2; 7 positions agree with TRBD1. Germline V gene sequence: CDR1 LNHDA, CDR2 SQIVND (reference sequence). V gave up 3 bases and J gave up 4 bases; unmatched junction bases: 2. The CDR3 extends over 13 amino acids. As DNA, the CDR3 is TGTGCCAGTAGTATGGGACAGAGCTATGGCTACACCTTC. Amino acids: CASSMGQSYGYTF.

Remarks on this clone: One end of the junction does not line up with germline, which may come from a read error. The chain uses TRBV6-6 and TRBJ2-5; D is perhaps TRBD2 (6 bases). Per germline, CDR1 MNHNY and CDR2 SVGAGI (reference sequence). The CDR3 contains 14 residues. The chain's CDR3 is CASSYWAGKENQYF. The CDR3 nucleotides are TGTGCCAGCAGTTATTGGGCGGGAAAAGAGAACCAGTACTTC.

V and J are TRBV5-1 and TRBJ2-1; possibly TRBD2 for D (7 bases). CDR1 is SGHRS and CDR2 is YFSETQ in the germline V gene. Trimming shortened V by 4 bases and J by 10 bases, and 21 bases separated the two germline ends. The CDR3 length is 15 residues. The CDR3 region has the DNA TGCGCCAGCAGCCAGCAGGGTGGGGGGGCGCGGGAGCAGTTCTTC. Its protein is CASSQQGGGAREQFF.

The rearrangement links TRBV30 to TRBJ2-3; D is unresolved. V was shortened by 2 bases and J by 0 bases, with 9 bases between the two germline ends. The CDR3 consists of 14 residues. CDR1 and CDR2 from the germline V gene are GTSNPN and SVGIG (reference sequence). CDR3 in DNA: TGTGCCTGGAGTAGAACAGTTAGCACAGATACGCAGTATTTT. It translates to CAWSRTVSTDTQYF.

The chain recombines TRBV19 with TRBJ2-5; weak D call: TRBD2 (6 bases). V shed 5 bases and J shed 5 bases, with 18 bases lying between them. Germline V gives CDR1 LNHDA, CDR2 SQIVND (reference sequence). This CDR3 has 15 amino acids. CDR3 in DNA: TGTGCCAGTAGTCGGATAGCGGACGGGTGGGAGACCCAGTACTTC. Its translation: CASSRIADGWETQYF.

The CDR3, as DNA: TGCGCCAGCAGCGAACGGGAAGCGGGGGGTAGTGAGCAGTACTTC. Translated: CASSEREAGGSEQYF. The rearrangement links TRBV5-1 to TRBJ2-7; 9 positions match TRBD2. Looked up from germline, CDR1 is SGHRS and CDR2 is YFSETQ. V shed 4 bases and J 7 bases; nucleotides not matched to a gene: 12. This CDR3 is 15 amino acids long.

As for this clone: One end of the junction does not line up with germline, which may come from a read error. This chain connects TRBV28 to TRBJ2-1; D ambiguous. The CDR3 spans 11 residues. Looked up from germline, CDR1 is MDHEN and CDR2 is SYDVKM. The CDR3 coding sequence is TGTGCCAGAAGTTTGAACGGGGAGCAGTTCTTC. Protein sequence: CARSLNGEQFF.

V usage is TRBV5-5 and J usage is TRBJ2-5; 10 bases map to TRBD2. CDR1 and CDR2 (germline): SGHKS, YYEKEE (reference sequence). CDR3 length equals 16 residues. Unmatched junction bases numbered 4, after V lost 0 bases and J lost 2 bases. CDR3 coding DNA: TGTGCCAGCAGCTTGGGAGCGGGGGGGTATCAAGAGACCCAGTACTTC. This codes for CASSLGAGGYQETQYF. The whole variable domain, filled in from reference TRBV5-5 and TRBJ2-5, reads DAGVTQSPTHLIKTRGQQVTLRCSPISGHKSVSWYQQVLGQGPQFIFQYYEKEERGRGNFPDRFSARQFPNYSSELNVNALLLGDSALYLCASSLGAGGYQETQYFGPGTRLLVL.

V usage is TRBV7-3 and J usage is TRBJ1-1; no definite D call. The V end lost 5 bases, the J end lost 2 bases, and 9 bases lay between the germline ends. This CDR3 is built from 13 residues. From germline, CDR1 is SGHTA and CDR2 FQGTGA. The CDR3 is CASSPGSNTEAFF. CDR3 in DNA: TGTGCCAGCAGCCCAGGCTCTAACACTGAAGCTTTCTTT.

The chain uses TRBV28 and TRBJ1-1, with no clear D. There are 13 residues in the CDR3. Germline V gene sequence: CDR1 MDHEN, CDR2 SYDVKM. V was pared by 7 bases and J by 5 bases, with 14 bases between. The CDR3 loop is CASKPTGGTEAFF. The CDR3 bases are TGTGCCAGCAAACCGACCGGAGGGACTGAAGCTTTCTTT.

V is TRBV9 and J is TRBJ2-5; D unresolved. This CDR3 is 12 amino acids long. V lost 4 bases and J lost 5, with 9 bases in between. The germline V gene encodes CDR1 SGDLS and CDR2 YYNGEE. In nucleotides, the CDR3 is TGTGCCAGCAGCCTAAATACGGAGACCCAGTACTTC. Amino acids: CASSLNTETQYF.

The chain joins TRBV5-4 to TRBJ2-6, with 7 bases aligning to TRBD2. J gave up 2 bases and V 2 bases, and 1 base lay outside the gene matches. Looked up from germline, CDR1 is SGHNT and CDR2 is YYREEE (reference sequence). This CDR3 has 15 amino acids. DNA for the CDR3: TGTGCCAGCAGCTTTGGGGGGGCTGGGGCCAACGTCCTGACTTTC. This encodes CASSFGGAGANVLTF.

The chain recombines TRBV4-2 with TRBJ2-3; TRBD1 is a possible D gene (5 bases). Germline CDR1 is LGHNA and CDR2 is YNFKEQ. Trimming shortened V by 4 bases and J by 4 bases, and 12 bases separated the two germline ends. The CDR3 covers 14 residues. The CDR3 bases are TGTGCCAGCAGCCCCCGCCAGGGTCCAGATACGCAGTATTTT. This codes for CASSPRQGPDTQYF.

V is TRBV9 and J is TRBJ2-7, with 7 bases fitting TRBD1. J gave up 1 base and V 3 bases, and 7 bases lay outside the gene matches. There are 15 residues in the CDR3. Germline CDR1 is SGDLS and CDR2 is YYNGEE. The chain's CDR3 is CASSAQGDASYEQYF. Here the CDR3 DNA reads TGTGCCAGCAGCGCCCAGGGGGACGCTTCCTACGAGCAGTACTTC.

As regards this clone: This specimen includes other DNA sequences encoding the same CDR3. The chain has TRBV10-1 and TRBJ2-3, with 11 positions matching TRBD2. There are 17 residues in the CDR3. The J segment lost 2 bases and the V segment lost 7 bases, leaving 11 bases of the junction unmatched. Per the germline V gene, CDR1 is WNHNN and CDR2 is SYGVQD (reference sequence). The CDR3 loop reads CASITGTSGSLTDTQYF. The CDR3 region has the DNA TGCGCCAGCATCACCGGGACTAGCGGAAGTCTCACAGATACGCAGTATTTT.